A single sample gave rise to the 19 T cell receptor beta chains below, sequenced in a study of human T cells and chemical hapten exposure (dated by TCRdb to the early 2020s). The sample's time point, from its label and the paper: pre-sensitization, week 0. This specimen's treatment or condition label, per the study, means: therapeutic diphenylcyclopropenone sensitization with weekly scalp DPC. Receptor amplification or capture employed RACE. Instrument used: NextSeq 500. The raw public reads went through TCRdb reprocessing: fastp at Q25, MiXCR clone calling, in-frame beta chains kept. Entries are consolidated by CDR3 protein sequence, retaining the most common genes and DNA. For this sample the table gives fewer than 200,000 distinct CDR3 sequences, of which 30% were detected only once. Nearly 3% of the sample is taken by the ten largest. The specimen was whole blood, collected in connection with sensitization to the hapten diphenylcyclopropenone (DPC). These receptors all stem from a woman in her 30s with alopecia areata. Some clones in this sample may be carry-over from other donors' samples.

In its sample, this clonotype was seen a few times. The chain couples TRBV28 to TRBJ1-2; D not certain. From germline, CDR1 is MDHEN and CDR2 SYDVKM. Trimming removed 2 bases at V and 8 bases at J, with 12 bases between. There are 13 residues in the CDR3. CDR3 residues: CASSLVASPGYTF. DNA for the CDR3: TGTGCCAGCAGTTTAGTTGCCTCACCGGGCTACACCTTC.

This clonotype occurred a few times. The gene calls are TRBV4-1 and TRBJ1-3; D is unresolved. V lost 3 bases, J lost 0 bases, and 6 bases lay in between. Germline assignment: CDR1 MGHRA and CDR2 YSYEKL. The CDR3 is made up of 14 amino acids. The CDR3 coding sequence is TGCGCCAGCAGCCACCCAAACTCTGGAAACACCATATATTTT. Amino acid sequence: CASSHPNSGNTIYF.

This clonotype was seen a single time. The chain couples TRBV5-1 to TRBJ2-1; TRBD2 aligns across 7 bases. Germline CDR1 reads SGHRS; CDR2 reads YFSETQ. CDR3 length: 15 amino acids. V was clipped by 3 bases and J by 0 bases; unmatched bases: 3. CDR3 sequence (DNA): TGCGCCAGCAGCTCCGGGACTAACTCCTACAATGAGCAGTTCTTC. Translating gives CASSSGTNSYNEQFF.

The V gene is TRBV5-1, the J gene TRBJ2-5; D unclear. The germline V gene has CDR1 SGHRS and CDR2 YFSETQ. The V gene lost 0 bases and the J gene lost 0 bases, with 9 bases spanning the gap. This CDR3 spans 15 amino acids. Written as DNA, the CDR3 is TGCGCCAGCAGCTTGGCCGGGCTAGACCAAGAGACCCAGTACTTC. Protein: CASSLAGLDQETQYF.

This clonotype turned up a few times. V gene TRBV6-6 combines with J gene TRBJ2-7, with D tentatively TRBD2 (5 bases). This CDR3 spans 15 amino acids. V dropped 4 bases and J dropped 3 bases, with 16 bases sitting between them. CDR1 and CDR2 (germline): MNHNY, SVGAGI (reference sequence). The CDR3 coding sequence is TGTGCCAGCAGTTCCCCATTACTAGAAAACTACGAGCAGTACTTC. Protein product: CASSSPLLENYEQYF.

The chain has TRBV28 and TRBJ1-2, with no clear D. There are 11 residues in the CDR3. V was cut by 3 bases and J by 4 bases, with 3 bases left in between. Germline V lookup: CDR1 MDHEN, CDR2 SYDVKM. CDR3 nucleotides: TGTGCCAGCAGTTTTACCTATGGCTACACCTTC. Encoded protein: CASSFTYGYTF.

This clonotype was counted only a few times. V and J are TRBV7-2 and TRBJ2-1; tentative D call: TRBD2 (5 bases). The germline V gene has CDR1 SGHTA and CDR2 FQGNSA. Trimming removed 7 bases at V and 9 bases at J, with 22 bases between. The CDR3 extends over 15 amino acids. In nucleotides, the CDR3 is TGTGCCAGCATCCTCGGACTCGCCCTACCAGCTGAGCAGTTCTTC. Translation: CASILGLALPAEQFF.

The V and J genes are TRBV20-1 and TRBJ2-5, with TRBD2 identical over 8 bases. Trimming removed 2 bases from V and 5 bases from J; junction bases left unmatched: 7. The V gene's germline CDR1 is DFQATT and CDR2 SNEGSKA (reference sequence). The CDR3 runs 14 residues. CDR3 protein: CSARLGLARETQYF. CDR3 sequence (DNA): TGCAGTGCTAGATTAGGACTAGCTCGCGAGACCCAGTACTTC.

The chain has TRBV20-1 and TRBJ2-7, with D possibly being TRBD1 (6 bases). CDR3 length: 14 residues. The germline V and J ends were trimmed by 2 bases and 2 bases, with 13 bases remaining between them. Germline values: CDR1 DFQATT, CDR2 SNEGSKA (reference sequence). Here the CDR3 reads CSARTGTNTYEQYF. In DNA, the CDR3 is TGCAGTGCTAGAACCGGGACAAATACCTACGAGCAGTACTTC.

V is TRBV5-4 and J is TRBJ2-3, with 11 bases fitting TRBD2. After removal of 4 bases from V and 4 bases from J, the junction contained 11 bases not matched to a gene. Germline lookup yields CDR1 SGHNT and CDR2 YYREEE (reference sequence). CDR3 size: 17 residues. The CDR3 DNA follows: TGTGCCAGCAGCCCTAACGCCGGGACTAGCGGTTCAGATACGCAGTATTTT. Translation gives CASSPNAGTSGSDTQYF.

This clonotype was seen a few times. The gene calls are TRBV28 and TRBJ1-2; TRBD1 might be the D (5 bases). V was cut by 5 bases and J by 4 bases, with 17 bases left in between. This CDR3 is 15 amino acids long. Looked up from germline, CDR1 is MDHEN and CDR2 is SYDVKM. CDR3 residues: CASSRRSTGSYGYTF. DNA of the CDR3: TGTGCCAGCAGTCGAAGATCAACAGGATCCTATGGCTACACCTTC.

The chain carries TRBV7-9 and TRBJ2-5; 8 positions match TRBD1. CDR3 length equals 14 residues. From germline, CDR1 is SEHNR and CDR2 FQNEAQ (reference sequence). V lost 5 bases and J lost 5; bases outside the gene matches: 7. DNA for the CDR3: TGTGCCAGCAGCAGGAAGGCAGGGGGCGAGACCCAGTACTTC. Its translation is CASSRKAGGETQYF.

This clonotype was counted a few times. CDR3: CASSLNVAGPPEKLFF. In nucleotides, the CDR3 is TGTGCCAGCAGCTTGAATGTGGCAGGGCCCCCTGAAAAACTGTTTTTT. This rearrangement joins TRBV5-6 to TRBJ1-4; the D gene is possibly TRBD1 (5 bases). V lost 1 base to trimming and J lost 7 bases, with 17 bases between them. The germline gives CDR1 SGHDT, CDR2 YYEEEE. This CDR3 has 16 residues.

This clonotype turned up a few times. The gene calls are TRBV20-1 and TRBJ2-1; D is unresolved. The V gene's germline CDR1 is DFQATT and CDR2 SNEGSKA (reference sequence). The CDR3 covers 16 residues. V was trimmed by 1 base and J by 2 bases, leaving 15 bases between them. CDR3 coding DNA: TGCAGTGCTAGAGCCCCCCGAACCTCCACCTACAATGAGCAGTTCTTC. Translated: CSARAPRTSTYNEQFF.

The chain is built from TRBV9 and TRBJ2-3, with 10 bases that match TRBD2. Trimming at V came to 2 bases and at J to 6 bases, leaving 6 bases not matched to a gene. The V gene's germline CDR1 is SGDLS and CDR2 YYNGEE. The CDR3 has 15 residues. CDR3 in DNA: TGTGCCAGCAGCGTCTTAGCGGGGGGTTTGGATACGCAGTATTTT. Translating it yields CASSVLAGGLDTQYF. Variable domain in full (rest from reference TRBV9 and TRBJ2-3): DSGVTQTPKHLITATGQRVTLRCSPRSGDLSVYWYQQSLDQGLQFLIQYYNGEERAKGNILERFSAQQFPDLHSELNLSSLELGDSALYFCASSVLAGGLDTQYFGPGTRLTVL.

The chain joins TRBV9 to TRBJ2-5; a weak D match, TRBD2 (5 bases). Germline lookup yields CDR1 SGDLS and CDR2 YYNGEE. Trimming removed 2 bases at V and 0 bases at J, with 14 bases between. The CDR3 length is 16 residues. The CDR3: CASSVDAGTNQETQYF. CDR3 nucleotides: TGTGCCAGCAGCGTCGACGCGGGTACTAACCAAGAGACCCAGTACTTC.

The chain joins TRBV12-3 or TRBV12-4 to TRBJ2-3; TRBD1 might be the D (6 bases). The CDR3 is made up of 17 amino acids. The ends were cut back, 6 bases at V and 0 bases at J, with 19 bases in the middle. The CDR3 reads CASRRAGTSYSTDTQYF. The CDR3 region has the DNA TGTGCCAGCAGGAGAGCCGGGACATCCTATAGCACAGATACGCAGTATTTT.

The table lists this clonotype with a few counts. The J gene is TRBJ1-6, the V gene TRBV7-2; TRBD1 is a possible D gene (6 bases). Per the germline V gene, CDR1 is SGHTA and CDR2 is FQGNSA. Trimming shortened V by 1 base and J by 7 bases, and 17 bases separated the two germline ends. There are 17 residues in the CDR3. CDR3 in amino acids: CASSLGGTGARNSPLHF. CDR3 nucleotides: TGTGCCAGCAGCTTAGGAGGGACGGGGGCGAGGAATTCACCCCTCCACTTT.

CDR3 loop: CASSVTGQTSYEQYF. The DNA of the CDR3 is TGTGCCAGCAGCGTAACGGGACAGACGAGCTACGAGCAGTACTTC. The rearrangement links TRBV9 to TRBJ2-7; 7 bases match TRBD1. With V trimmed by 1 base and J by 3 bases, 7 bases remained unmatched. CDR1 and CDR2 (germline): SGDLS, YYNGEE. The CDR3 runs 15 residues.